This note documents a single T cell receptor (beta chain) sequence. Trimming at V came to 5 bases and at J to 4 bases, leaving 8 bases not matched to a gene. The CDR3 runs to 15 residues. Germline V CDR1 and CDR2: SGHRS, YFSETQ. These data belong to a study of blood T cell repertoires in COVID-19. Some clones are missing from TCRdb's copy, which holds only in-frame ones; the method was immunoSEQ multiplex PCR. Of over 200,000 clones listed, approximately 90% are singletons. This sequence originates from a young man who had recovered from COVID-19. V and J are TRBV5-1 and TRBJ2-7; 11 bases align to TRBD1. The source material was PBMCs or T cells enriched from blood (not recorded which). The CDR3 sequence is CASRLGQGALYEQYF. In DNA form, the CDR3 reads TGCGCCAGCAGACTTGGACAGGGGGCCCTTTACGAGCAGTACTTC.